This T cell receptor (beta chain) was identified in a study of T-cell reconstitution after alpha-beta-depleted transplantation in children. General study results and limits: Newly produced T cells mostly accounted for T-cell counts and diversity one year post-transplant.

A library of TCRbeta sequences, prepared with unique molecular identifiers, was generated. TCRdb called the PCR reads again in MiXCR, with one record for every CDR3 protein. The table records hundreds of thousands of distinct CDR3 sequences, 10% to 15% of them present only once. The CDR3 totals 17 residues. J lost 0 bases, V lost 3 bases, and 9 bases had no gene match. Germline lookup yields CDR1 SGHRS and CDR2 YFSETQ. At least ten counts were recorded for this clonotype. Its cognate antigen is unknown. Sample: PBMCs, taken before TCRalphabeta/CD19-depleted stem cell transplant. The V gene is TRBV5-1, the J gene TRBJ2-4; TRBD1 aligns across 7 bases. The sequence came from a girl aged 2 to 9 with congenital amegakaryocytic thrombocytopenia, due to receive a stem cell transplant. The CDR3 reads CASSWTTGRIAKNIQYF. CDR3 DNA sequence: TGCGCCAGCAGCTGGACGACAGGGAGAATAGCCAAAAACATTCAGTACTTC.